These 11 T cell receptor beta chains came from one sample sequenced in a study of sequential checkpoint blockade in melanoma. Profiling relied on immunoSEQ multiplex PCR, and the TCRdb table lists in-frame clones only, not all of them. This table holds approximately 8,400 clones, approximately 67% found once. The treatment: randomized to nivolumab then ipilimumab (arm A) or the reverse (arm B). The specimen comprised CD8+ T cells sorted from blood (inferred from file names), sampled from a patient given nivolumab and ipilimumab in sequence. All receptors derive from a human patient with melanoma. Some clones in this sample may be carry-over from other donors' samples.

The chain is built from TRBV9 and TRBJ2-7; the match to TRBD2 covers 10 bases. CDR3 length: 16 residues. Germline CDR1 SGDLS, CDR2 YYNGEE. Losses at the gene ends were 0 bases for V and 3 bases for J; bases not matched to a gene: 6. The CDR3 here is CASSVALAGNLYEQYF. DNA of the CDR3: TGTGCCAGCAGCGTAGCACTAGCGGGGAACCTCTACGAGCAGTACTTC.

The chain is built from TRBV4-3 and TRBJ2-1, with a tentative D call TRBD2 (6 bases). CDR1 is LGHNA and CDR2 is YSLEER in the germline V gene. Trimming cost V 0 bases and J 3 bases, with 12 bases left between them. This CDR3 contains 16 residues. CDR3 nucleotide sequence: TGCGCCAGCAGCCAAGATGATGGGGGGAACTACAATGAGCAGTTCTTC. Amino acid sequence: CASSQDDGGNYNEQFF.

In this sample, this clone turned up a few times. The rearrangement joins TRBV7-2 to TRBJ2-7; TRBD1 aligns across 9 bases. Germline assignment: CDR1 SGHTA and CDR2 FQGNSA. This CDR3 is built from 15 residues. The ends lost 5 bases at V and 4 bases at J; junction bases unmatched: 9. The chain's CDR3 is CASSAGRQGGYEQYF. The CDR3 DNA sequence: TGTGCCAGCAGCGCCGGAAGACAGGGGGGGTACGAGCAGTACTTC.

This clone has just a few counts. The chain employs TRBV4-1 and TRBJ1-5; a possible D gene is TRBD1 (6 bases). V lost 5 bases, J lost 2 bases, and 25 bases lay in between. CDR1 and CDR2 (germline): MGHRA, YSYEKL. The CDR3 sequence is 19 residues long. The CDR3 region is CASSCMGGLLFSGNQPQHF. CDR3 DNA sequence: TGCGCCAGCAGCTGCATGGGGGGGCTTTTGTTTAGCGGCAATCAGCCCCAGCATTTT.

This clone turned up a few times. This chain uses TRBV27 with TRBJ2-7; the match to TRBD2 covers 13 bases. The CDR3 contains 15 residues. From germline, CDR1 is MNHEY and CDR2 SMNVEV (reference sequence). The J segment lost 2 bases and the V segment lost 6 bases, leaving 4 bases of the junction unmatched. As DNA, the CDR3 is TGTGCCAGCAGCCAAGGGACTAGCGGGGCCTACGAGCAGTACTTC. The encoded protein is CASSQGTSGAYEQYF.

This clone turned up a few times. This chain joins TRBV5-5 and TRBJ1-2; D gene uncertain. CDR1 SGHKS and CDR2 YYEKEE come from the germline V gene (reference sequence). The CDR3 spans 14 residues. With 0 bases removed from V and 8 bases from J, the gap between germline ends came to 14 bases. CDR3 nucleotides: TGTGCCAGCAGCTTGGCCGTAGCGGTCAGGGGCTACACCTTC. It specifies CASSLAVAVRGYTF.

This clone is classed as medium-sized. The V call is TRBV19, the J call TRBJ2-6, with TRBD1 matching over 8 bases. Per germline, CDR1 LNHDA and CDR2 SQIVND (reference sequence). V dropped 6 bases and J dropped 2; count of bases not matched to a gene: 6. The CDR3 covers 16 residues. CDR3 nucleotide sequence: TGTGCCAGTAGATGGGCAGGGGGCGCTGGGGCCAACGTCCTGACTTTC. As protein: CASRWAGGAGANVLTF.

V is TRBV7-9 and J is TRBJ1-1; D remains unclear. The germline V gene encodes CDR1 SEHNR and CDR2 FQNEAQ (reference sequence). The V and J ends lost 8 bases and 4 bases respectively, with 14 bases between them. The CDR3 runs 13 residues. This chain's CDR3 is CASGVGLGTEAFF. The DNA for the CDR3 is TGTGCCAGCGGGGTTGGACTCGGCACTGAAGCTTTCTTT. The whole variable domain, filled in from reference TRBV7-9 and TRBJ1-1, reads DTGVSQNPRHKITKRGQNVTFRCDPISEHNRLYWYRQTLGQGPEFLTYFQNEAQLEKSRLLSDRFSAERPKGSFSTLEIQRTEQGDSAMYLCASGVGLGTEAFFGQGTRLTVV.

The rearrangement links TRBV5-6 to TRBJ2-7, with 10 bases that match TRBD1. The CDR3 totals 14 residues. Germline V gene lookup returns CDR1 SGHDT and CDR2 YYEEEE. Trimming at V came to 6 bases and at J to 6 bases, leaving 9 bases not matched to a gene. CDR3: CASTRGTGAAEQYF. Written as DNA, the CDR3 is TGTGCCAGCACACGAGGGACAGGGGCGGCCGAGCAGTACTTC.

The CDR3 nucleotides are TGTGCCAGCAGCGACGTCCCGGCCCGAGGCGAGCAGTACTTC. It is translated as CASSDVPARGEQYF. The rearrangement links TRBV9 to TRBJ2-7; D not certain. V lost 3 bases and J 6 bases, leaving 16 bases between the germline ends. This CDR3 region has 14 residues. Germline lookup yields CDR1 SGDLS and CDR2 YYNGEE.

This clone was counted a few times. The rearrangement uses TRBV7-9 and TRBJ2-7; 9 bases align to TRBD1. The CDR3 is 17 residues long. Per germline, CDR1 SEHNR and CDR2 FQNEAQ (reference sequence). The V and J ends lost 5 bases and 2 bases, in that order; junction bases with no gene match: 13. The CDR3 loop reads CASSPPTRTGVAYEQYF. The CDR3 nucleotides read TGTGCCAGCAGCCCACCGACTCGGACAGGGGTGGCCTACGAGCAGTACTTC.